This T cell receptor (beta chain) emerged from a study of CD8 T cells in ankylosing spondylitis. A single record per CDR3 protein comes from TCRdb applying MiXCR to the 5' RACE reads. The sample lists about 170,000 distinct CDR3 sequences, about a sixth seen once, with roughly 8% in the top ten. The table lists this clonotype with a few counts. The trim removed 3 bases at V and 4 bases at J, leaving 15 bases unmatched. The CDR3 sequence is 18 residues long. This TCR derives from a male donor with ankylosing spondylitis or in good health (not recorded which). The sequenced material came from blood, either unsorted or a sorted T cell fraction (not recorded which). This sequence joins TRBV12-3 or TRBV12-4 and TRBJ2-1, with 7 bases lining up with TRBD2. In DNA, the CDR3 is TGTGCCAGCAGTTTGGAGGGGAGTTTGAGCGGGGTTTACAATGAGCAGTTCTTC. This translates into CASSLEGSLSGVYNEQFF.